The 31 T cell receptor beta chains in this list originate from one sample, sequenced in a study of T cells in Graves' hyperthyroidism and ophthalmopathy (dated by TCRdb to the late 2010s). Libraries came from multiplex PCR. For sequencing, an Illumina HiSeq 2000 was employed. Amplification of TCR beta CDR3 regions was carried out from RNA transcripts. The first round of RT-PCR for the TCR CDR3 was performed with the HTBI primer set and the Qiagen OneStep RT-PCR kit. TCRdb itself trimmed the public reads at Q25 with fastp, ran MiXCR and retained productive beta chains. CDR3 protein sequences are deduplicated, and each keeps its most common genes and DNA. Across this sample there are 800,000 or so distinct CDR3 sequences, with about 38% seen only once. The biggest ten clones account for 7.5% to 9.5% of the sample. The sequenced material came from blood. The source is a man aged 18-30 years with Graves' hyperthyroidism.

Details on this clonotype: Being one base from a much bigger clone, this may be a read error. The V call is TRBV7-9, the J call TRBJ1-2; D remains unclear. This CDR3 has 13 amino acids. Germline assignment: CDR1 SEHNR and CDR2 FQNEAQ (reference sequence). V lost 4 bases to trimming and J lost 2 bases, with 8 bases between them. CDR3 nucleotides: TGTGCCAGCAGCTCCTTCGGCAACTATGGCTACACCTTC. Translated: CASSSFGNYGYTF.

J is TRBJ1-5 and V is TRBV4-3; D unresolved. This CDR3 contains 14 residues. Germline assignment: CDR1 LGHNA and CDR2 YSLEER. Deletions cut 0 bases from V and 4 bases from J, with 7 bases between. The CDR3 protein is CASSQEWPNQPQHF. CDR3 in DNA: TGCGCCAGCAGCCAAGAGTGGCCGAATCAGCCCCAGCATTTT.

The chain is built from TRBV2 and TRBJ2-2; 7 nucleotides line up with TRBD1. CDR3 size: 15 residues. Germline-derived CDR1 and CDR2 are SNHLY and FYNNEI. V gave up 4 bases and J gave up 4 bases; unmatched junction bases: 6. The chain's CDR3 is CASSVRDSSTGELFF. CDR3 DNA: TGTGCCAGCAGTGTCCGGGACAGCTCCACCGGGGAGCTGTTTTTT.

CDR3 region: CSARGVSSIETQYF. The CDR3 DNA follows: TGCAGTGCTAGAGGGGTCTCGAGTATAGAGACCCAGTACTTC. The chain recombines TRBV20-1 with TRBJ2-5, with D unclear. CDR1 DFQATT and CDR2 SNEGSKA come from the germline V gene (reference sequence). V lost 1 base and J 4 bases, leaving 13 bases between the germline ends. The CDR3 is 14 amino acids.

Concerning this clonotype itself: One end of the junction is discordant with germline, which a read error may explain. The V call is TRBV24-1, the J call TRBJ2-5, with 7 bases aligning to TRBD1. Germline CDR1 reads KGHDR; CDR2 reads SFDVKD. This CDR3 is 14 amino acids long. CDR3 bases: TGTGCCGCCAGCTCGACAGGGTCCGGAGAGACCCAGTACTTC. This codes for CAASSTGSGETQYF.

This chain connects TRBV11-1 to TRBJ1-2, with no clear D. Germline V gene data show CDR1 as SGHAT and CDR2 as FQDESV (reference sequence). V was clipped by 1 base and J by 6 bases, with 15 bases between them. The CDR3 extends over 15 amino acids. Here the CDR3 DNA reads TGTGCCAGCAGCTTAGTCGGTGAAGGGCGGAATGGCTACACCTTC. This translates into CASSLVGEGRNGYTF. The entire variable domain, with the rest obtained from reference TRBV11-1 and TRBJ1-2, is as follows: EAEVAQSPRYKITEKSQAVAFWCDPISGHATLYWYRQILGQGPELLVQFQDESVVDDSQLPKDRFSAERLKGVDSTLKIQPAELGDSAMYLCASSLVGEGRNGYTFGSGTRLTVV.

The table lists this clonotype with many counts. The gene calls are TRBV29-1 and TRBJ2-7; weak D call: TRBD2 (5 bases). Between the trimmed V and J ends, which lost 5 bases and 1 base, there was a span of 12 bases. Germline V gives CDR1 SQVTM, CDR2 ANQGSEA. The CDR3 loop spans 13 amino acids. Here the CDR3 DNA reads TGCAGCGTTCAGAGGGATCATTCCTACGAGCAGTACTTC. Encoded protein: CSVQRDHSYEQYF.

V is TRBV7-9 and J is TRBJ2-7; 9 nucleotides line up with TRBD1. The CDR3 is made up of 15 amino acids. Germline trimming cut 5 bases from V and 3 bases from J; bases unmatched to any gene: 8. From germline, CDR1 is SEHNR and CDR2 FQNEAQ (reference sequence). The CDR3 DNA reads as TGTGCCAGCAGCCTGGGCGGGACAGGGTTCTACGAGCAGTACTTC. Amino acid sequence: CASSLGGTGFYEQYF.

This clonotype was counted between two and nine times. This chain uses TRBV11-2 with TRBJ2-2, with a tentative D call TRBD1 (6 bases). CDR1 is SGHAT and CDR2 is FQNNGV in the germline V gene. The CDR3 has 15 amino acids. The V end was cut by 1 base, the J end by 3 bases, with 9 bases between. This CDR3 reads CASSLVQGHTGELFF. Here the CDR3 DNA reads TGTGCCAGCAGCTTAGTACAGGGCCACACCGGGGAGCTGTTTTTT. Full variable domain (rest looked up from reference TRBV11-2 and TRBJ2-2): EAGVAQSPRYKIIEKRQSVAFWCNPISGHATLYWYQQILGQGPKLLIQFQNNGVVDDSQLPKDRFSAERLKGVDSTLKIQPAKLEDSAVYLCASSLVQGHTGELFFGEGSRLTVL.

Worth noting for this clonotype: At one end the junction does not follow the germline gene, possibly because of a read error. The genes are TRBV10-3 and TRBJ1-5; D gene unclear. The CDR3 totals 16 residues. The germline V gene has CDR1 ENHRY and CDR2 SYGVKD. Here the CDR3 reads CASSYSKIPSNQPQHF. Written as DNA, the CDR3 is TGTGCCAGCAGTTATAGTAAGATACCTAGCAATCAGCCCCAGCATTTT.

This clonotype was seen repeatedly, ten times or more. The chain links TRBV19 to TRBJ2-5; TRBD1 matches 7 bases. Trimming cost V 5 bases and J 3 bases; bases outside gene matches: 6. Per germline, CDR1 LNHDA and CDR2 SQIVND (reference sequence). This CDR3 has 14 residues. The chain's CDR3 is CASSSYRGEETQYF. CDR3 nucleotide sequence: TGTGCCAGTAGTTCCTACAGGGGAGAAGAGACCCAGTACTTC. Full variable domain (outside the CDR3, taken from reference TRBV19 and TRBJ2-5): DGGITQSPKYLFRKEGQNVTLSCEQNLNHDAMYWYRQDPGQGLRLIYYSQIVNDFQKGDIAEGYSVSREKKESFPLTVTSAQKNPTAFYLCASSSYRGEETQYFGPGTRLLVL.

This clonotype was recorded many times. The chain is built from TRBV10-3 and TRBJ2-6; D is unclear. Germline V gene lookup returns CDR1 ENHRY and CDR2 SYGVKD. The CDR3 extends over 14 amino acids. The V gene lost 7 bases and the J gene lost 3 bases, with 10 bases spanning the gap. The CDR3 here is CAIKKVGGANVLTF. CDR3 DNA sequence: TGTGCCATCAAGAAGGTCGGTGGGGCCAACGTCCTGACTTTC.

Turning to this clonotype: The junction shows a germline mismatch at one end, possibly a read error. The chain combines TRBV7-9 with TRBJ1-4, with no clear D. This CDR3 is 11 amino acids long. Germline V CDR1 and CDR2: SEHNR, FQNEAQ (reference sequence). The CDR3 region has the DNA TGTGCCAGCAGCTCCTCGGGGAGTCTCCTTTTT. It translates to CASSSSGSLLF.

The chain combines TRBV9 with TRBJ1-1, with 8 bases matching TRBD1. This CDR3 spans 12 amino acids. V shed 6 bases and J 3 bases; nucleotides not matched to a gene: 1. From germline, CDR1 is SGDLS and CDR2 YYNGEE. The CDR3 sequence is CASKQGDTEAFF. For the CDR3, the DNA is TGTGCCAGCAAACAGGGGGACACTGAAGCTTTCTTT.

A remark on this clonotype: One end of the junction does not line up with germline, which may come from a read error. V gene TRBV7-2 combines with J gene TRBJ2-7, with 7 bases lining up with TRBD2. The CDR3 is 15 amino acids. The germline gives CDR1 SGHTA, CDR2 FQGNSA. CDR3 sequence: CASTKEAGEAYEQCF. The CDR3 nucleotides read TGTGCCAGCACTAAGGAGGCGGGAGAGGCCTACGAGCAGTGCTTC.

This clonotype was seen repeatedly, ten times or more. The gene calls are TRBV20-1 and TRBJ2-5, with D possibly matching TRBD1 (6 bases). V was cut by 6 bases and J by 1 base, with 9 bases left in between. CDR1 and CDR2 from the germline V gene are DFQATT and SNEGSKA (reference sequence). The CDR3 contains 12 residues. The CDR3 DNA reads TGCAGTGCCGCAGGGGTCCAAGAGACCCAGTACTTC. It specifies CSAAGVQETQYF.

J is TRBJ2-5 and V is TRBV29-1, with D unresolved. Deletions cut 4 bases from V and 5 bases from J, with 8 bases between. Germline CDR1 reads SQVTM; CDR2 reads ANQGSEA. The CDR3 has 11 residues. DNA for the CDR3: TGCAGCGTTGGGCCGGCGGAGACCCAGTACTTC. Translated: CSVGPAETQYF.

This clonotype appeared a few times. The rearrangement joins TRBV27 to TRBJ2-7, with D possibly TRBD2 on 5 matching bases. Germline assignment: CDR1 MNHEY and CDR2 SMNVEV (reference sequence). Trimming pared 6 bases from V and 9 bases from J, leaving 15 bases between. This CDR3 comprises 12 residues. CDR3 nucleotides: TGTGCCAGCAGAGACCCCCTTGAGGGGCAGTACTTC. Translating it yields CASRDPLEGQYF.

V usage is TRBV3-1 and J usage is TRBJ2-7; the match to TRBD2 covers 10 bases. In germline, CDR1 is LGHDT, CDR2 YNNKEL (reference sequence). This CDR3 is built from 13 residues. The J segment lost 12 bases and the V segment lost 2 bases, leaving 7 bases of the junction unmatched. DNA of the CDR3: TGTGCCAGCAGCCAACTAGCGGGAGAAGATCGGTACTTC. This encodes CASSQLAGEDRYF.

This clonotype was recorded a few times. CDR3 protein: CSVTGTQNTGELFF. The CDR3 region has the DNA TGCAGCGTCACCGGGACTCAAAACACCGGGGAGCTGTTTTTT. This chain uses TRBV29-1 with TRBJ2-2, with TRBD2 as a possible D gene (6 bases). The CDR3 runs 14 residues. CDR1 and CDR2 (germline): SQVTM, ANQGSEA. V was trimmed by 6 bases and J by 2 bases, leaving 13 bases between them.

This clonotype occurred once. It is likely a read error, because the conserved phenylalanine at the end of the CDR3 is missing. It is unclear where the CDR3 begins or ends on the DNA, so no DNA is shown, and the CDR3 is as TCRdb lists it. This chain's CDR3 is CSARGLGRS. The chain carries TRBV20-1 and TRBJ2-6; no DNA check was done on the table's D call, TRBD2. Germline assignment: CDR1 DFQATT and CDR2 SNEGSKA (reference sequence). Termini included, the CDR3 measures 9 amino acids.

Remarks on this clonotype: Since a much larger clone is just one base distant, this may be a read error. The V gene is TRBV7-9, the J gene TRBJ1-2, with D unclear. Germline CDR1 SEHNR, CDR2 FQNEAQ (reference sequence). V was clipped by 0 bases and J by 6 bases, with 5 bases between them. This CDR3 region has 12 residues. CDR3 in DNA: TGTGCCAGCAGCTTAGCTGAGAATGGCTACACCTTC. Protein sequence: CASSLAENGYTF.

Points on this clonotype: At one end the junction does not follow the germline gene, possibly because of a read error. The chain uses TRBV15 and TRBJ1-4; D is unresolved. Germline V lookup: CDR1 LNHNV, CDR2 YYDKDF (reference sequence). The CDR3 loop spans 17 amino acids. The CDR3 is CATSRDLWKQLNDKLFF. The CDR3 DNA follows: TGTGCCACTAGCAGAGATCTTTGGAAACAGCTCAATGATAAACTGTTTTTT.

This clonotype has a single count. The gene calls are TRBV29-1 and TRBJ2-5, with a possible D match to TRBD1 (5 bases). V was pared by 8 bases and J by 1 base, with 17 bases between. Germline V gene lookup returns CDR1 SQVTM and CDR2 ANQGSEA. The CDR3 is 14 amino acids. In DNA, the CDR3 is TGCAGCTTCTGGGAAACAGGTCCCCAAGAGACCCAGTACTTC. Its protein product is CSFWETGPQETQYF.

This chain joins TRBV19 and TRBJ2-5; perhaps TRBD2 as D (5 bases). This CDR3 is 13 amino acids long. Germline loops: CDR1 LNHDA, CDR2 SQIVND (reference sequence). V gave up 8 bases and J gave up 4 bases, with 14 bases separating them. This chain's CDR3 is CASAAGYRETQYF. CDR3 nucleotides: TGTGCCAGTGCCGCGGGTTACCGAGAGACCCAGTACTTC.

This sequence joins TRBV7-2 and TRBJ2-2, with TRBD1 as a possible D gene (6 bases). Per germline, CDR1 SGHTA and CDR2 FQGNSA. The CDR3 has 15 residues. Trimming took off 5 bases at V and 6 bases at J, with 16 bases between the two ends. Here the CDR3 reads CASSPVQGIAGELFF. In DNA form, the CDR3 reads TGTGCCAGCAGCCCGGTACAGGGAATCGCCGGGGAGCTGTTTTTT.

The chain is built from TRBV5-1 and TRBJ1-6; maybe TRBD1 (6 bases). Germline assignment: CDR1 SGHRS and CDR2 YFSETQ. Trimming pared 4 bases from V and 10 bases from J, leaving 15 bases between. The length of the CDR3 is 14 residues. The CDR3 nucleotides read TGCGCCAGCAGCCCATTACAGGGAAAATCACCCCTCCACTTT. Amino acid sequence: CASSPLQGKSPLHF. The full variable domain, rest sourced from reference TRBV5-1 and TRBJ1-6, is KAGVTQTPRYLIKTRGQQVTLSCSPISGHRSVSWYQQTPGQGLQFLFEYFSETQRNKGNFPGRFSGRQFSNSRSEMNVSTLELGDSALYLCASSPLQGKSPLHFGNGTRLTVT.

This clonotype was seen a handful of times. The rearrangement links TRBV5-1 to TRBJ2-2; D unresolved. V was pared by 2 bases and J by 1 base, with 9 bases between. Germline V gives CDR1 SGHRS, CDR2 YFSETQ. The CDR3 has 15 residues. CDR3 region: CASSFTAGNTGELFF. The CDR3 DNA follows: TGCGCCAGCAGCTTCACGGCAGGGAACACCGGGGAGCTGTTTTTT.

With regard to this clonotype: A read error may explain this, as a much larger clone is one base away. As the CDR3 is not closed by the conserved phenylalanine or tryptophan, this likely results from a read error. The chain joins TRBV7-6 to TRBJ2-7, with D possibly TRBD1 on 5 matching bases. This CDR3 region has 14 residues. V shed 1 base and J shed 6 bases, with 13 bases lying between them. The germline V gene encodes CDR1 SGHVS and CDR2 FNYEAQ. The CDR3: CASSLGYGQLEQYL. For the CDR3, the DNA is TGTGCCAGCAGCTTAGGCTATGGACAACTCGAGCAGTACCTC.

The CDR3 sequence is CASSEFRSYEQYF. In nucleotides, the CDR3 is TGTGCCAGCAGTGAATTTAGGTCCTACGAGCAGTACTTC. The J gene is TRBJ2-7, the V gene TRBV25-1; D is unclear. The CDR3 spans 13 residues. Germline-derived CDR1 and CDR2 are MGHDK and SYGVNS. Trimming shortened V by 1 base and J by 1 base, and 5 bases separated the two germline ends.

This clonotype has a count of ten or more. The rearrangement joins TRBV7-9 to TRBJ1-6; no clear D. Germline CDR1 reads SEHNR; CDR2 reads FQNEAQ (reference sequence). The V and J ends lost 1 base and 13 bases respectively, with 5 bases between them. This CDR3 is built from 11 residues. CDR3 amino acids: CASSLEGPLHF. The CDR3 DNA follows: TGTGCCAGCAGCTTAGAAGGGCCCCTCCACTTT.